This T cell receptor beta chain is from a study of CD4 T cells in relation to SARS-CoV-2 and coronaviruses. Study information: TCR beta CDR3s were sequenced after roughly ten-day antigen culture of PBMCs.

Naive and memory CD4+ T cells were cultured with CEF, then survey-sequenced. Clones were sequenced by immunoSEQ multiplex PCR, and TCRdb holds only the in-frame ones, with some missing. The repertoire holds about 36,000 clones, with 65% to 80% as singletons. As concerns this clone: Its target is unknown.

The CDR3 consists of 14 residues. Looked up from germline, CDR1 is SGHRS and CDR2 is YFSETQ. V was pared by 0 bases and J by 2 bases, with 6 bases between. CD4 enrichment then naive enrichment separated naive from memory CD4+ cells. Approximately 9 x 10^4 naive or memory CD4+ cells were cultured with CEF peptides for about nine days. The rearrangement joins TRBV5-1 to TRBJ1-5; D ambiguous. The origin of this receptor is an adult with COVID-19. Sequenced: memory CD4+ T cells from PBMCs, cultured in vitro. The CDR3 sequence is CASSLDGGNQPQHF. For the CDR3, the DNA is TGCGCCAGCAGCTTGGACGGGGGCAATCAGCCCCAGCATTTT.